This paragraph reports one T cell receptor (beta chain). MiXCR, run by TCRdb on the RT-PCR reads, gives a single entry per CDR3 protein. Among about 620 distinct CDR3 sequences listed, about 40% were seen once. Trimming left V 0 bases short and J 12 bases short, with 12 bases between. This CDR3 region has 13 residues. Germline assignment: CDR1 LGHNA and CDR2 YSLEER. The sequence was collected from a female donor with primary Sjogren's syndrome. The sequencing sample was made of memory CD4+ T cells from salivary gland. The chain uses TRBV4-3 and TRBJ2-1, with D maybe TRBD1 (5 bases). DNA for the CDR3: TGCGCCAGCAGCCAAGATCAGGGTAGGTTGCAGTTCTTC. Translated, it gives CASSQDQGRLQFF.